A selection of T cell receptor beta chains follows, all from one sample in a study of T cells after yellow fever vaccination. Each CDR3 protein gets one entry after TCRdb re-called the 5' RACE reads with MiXCR. Of some 340,000 distinct CDR3 sequences listed, around 11% are singletons. Sequencing was performed on CD4+ T cells sorted from PBMCs, taken 45 days after the yellow fever booster vaccination. The source is a man younger than 30 who received the YFV17D yellow fever vaccine. Each CDR3 is given with its conserved first and last residue. The D gene is left open where the match is weak. Size values are once, few and many counts, or a class for expanded clones, and some rows have none.

d_call	v_call	clone_size	j_call	cdr3_aa	cdr3_nt
.	TRBV28	few	TRBJ1-5	CASSLRGQGGNQPQHF	TGTGCCAGCAGTTTAAGGGGCCAGGGAGGGAATCAGCCCCAGCATTTT
.	TRBV20-1	few	TRBJ2-1	CSAPRDTTYNEQFF	TGCAGTGCTCCCCGGGATACTACCTACAATGAGCAGTTCTTC
.	TRBV4-1	many	TRBJ2-3	CASSQDGQRTDTQYF	TGCGCCAGCAGCCAAGACGGGCAACGCACAGATACGCAGTATTTT
.	TRBV5-1	many	TRBJ2-3	CASSFRGIIDTQYF	TGCGCCAGCAGCTTCCGAGGGATTATAGATACGCAGTATTTT
TRBD1	TRBV6-1	.	TRBJ2-7	CASSGGTGDHEQYF	TGTGCCAGCAGCGGTGGGACAGGGGACCACGAGCAGTACTTC
.	TRBV7-2	few	TRBJ2-3	CASSFLSSTDTQYF	TGTGCCAGCAGCTTTCTGTCTAGCACAGATACGCAGTATTTT
TRBD2	TRBV7-9	.	TRBJ2-5	CASSLRSGGTGTQYF	TGTGCCAGCAGCTTACGGTCGGGGGGTACCGGGACCCAGTACTTC
.	TRBV20-1	.	TRBJ1-1	CSARAGSYTEAFF	TGCAGTGCTAGAGCAGGGTCCTACACTGAAGCTTTCTTT
.	TRBV4-3	many	TRBJ2-7	CASSDRRLNEQYF	TGCGCCAGCAGTGACCGACGTTTGAACGAGCAGTACTTC
.	TRBV5-1	.	TRBJ2-5	CASSLDVGGAETQYF	TGCGCCAGCAGCTTGGACGTGGGTGGGGCCGAGACCCAGTACTTC
.	TRBV21-1	.	TRBJ2-1	CASGRQGPYNEQFF	TGTGCCAGCGGTCGACAGGGACCTTACAATGAGCAGTTCTTC
.	TRBV6-5	.	TRBJ2-7	CASSYRIRGEQYF	TGTGCCAGCAGTTATAGAATCCGGGGGGAGCAGTACTTC
.	TRBV2	.	TRBJ2-3	CASSQRRADTQYF	TGTGCCAGCAGCCAAAGGAGGGCAGATACGCAGTATTTT
.	TRBV29-1	many	TRBJ2-3	CSVVGAINTQYF	TGCAGCGTTGTCGGGGCAATAAATACGCAGTATTTT
.	TRBV20-1	few	TRBJ1-5	CSARAPLSNQPQHF	TGCAGTGCTCGAGCTCCCCTTAGCAATCAGCCCCAGCATTTT
.	TRBV12-3/TRBV12-4	few	TRBJ1-2	CASRQNRDSYTF	TGTGCCAGCAGACAAAATCGGGATAGCTACACCTTC
.	TRBV6-1	.	TRBJ2-2	CASSTALNTGELFF	TGTGCCAGCAGTACCGCTCTGAACACCGGGGAGCTGTTTTTT
TRBD2	TRBV20-1	once	TRBJ2-5	CSARDPGGPGETQYF	TGCAGTGCTAGAGATCCGGGGGGGCCGGGGGAGACCCAGTACTTC
.	TRBV29-1	many	TRBJ2-4	CSARAAGWIQYF	TGCAGCGCCAGGGCGGCGGGGTGGATTCAGTACTTC
.	TRBV5-1	few	TRBJ1-2	CASSTGTPFGGYTF	TGCGCCAGCAGTACAGGAACCCCTTTTGGTGGCTACACCTTC
.	TRBV2	many	TRBJ1-1	CASSRAGREAFF	TGTGCCAGCTCCCGGGCGGGGCGGGAAGCTTTCTTT
.	TRBV4-3	.	TRBJ1-5	CASSQDFRQDNQPQHF	TGCGCCAGCAGCCAAGACTTTCGACAGGACAATCAGCCCCAGCATTTT
.	TRBV3-1	.	TRBJ1-4	CASSPGMGAREKLFF	TGTGCCAGCAGCCCTGGAATGGGAGCCAGGGAAAAACTGTTTTTT
.	TRBV5-1	.	TRBJ2-6	CDSSQDSGANVLTF	TGCGACAGCAGTCAAGACTCTGGGGCGAACGTCCTGACTTTC
.	TRBV6-5	.	TRBJ1-2	CASSPYLGGNYGYTF	TGTGCCAGCAGCCCCTATTTGGGGGGTAACTATGGCTACACCTTC
TRBD1	TRBV12-3/TRBV12-4	many	TRBJ1-5	CASSLPDRGLGQPQHF	TGTGCCAGCAGTTTACCGGACAGGGGGCTTGGTCAGCCCCAGCATTTT
.	TRBV6-5	few	TRBJ1-2	CASSDYRARVYGYTF	TGTGCCAGCAGTGACTACAGGGCCCGGGTCTATGGCTACACCTTC
TRBD1	TRBV10-3	.	TRBJ2-5	CAISEFRQGAFVETQYF	TGTGCCATCAGTGAGTTCAGACAGGGGGCTTTTGTGGAGACCCAGTACTTC
.	TRBV29-1	many	TRBJ2-2	CSAEGIGGVTGELFF	TGCAGCGCCGAAGGGATCGGTGGGGTCACCGGGGAGCTGTTTTTT
TRBD2	TRBV5-4	few	TRBJ2-1	CASSPHGTSNPQFF	TGTGCCAGCAGCCCGCACGGGACTAGTAATCCCCAGTTCTTC
TRBD1	TRBV3-1	many	TRBJ1-2	CASSRGTGVRHYGYTF	TGTGCCAGCAGCCGCGGGACAGGGGTCCGGCACTATGGCTACACCTTC
.	TRBV10-3	.	TRBJ2-2	CAISDSGSTGELFF	TGTGCCATCAGTGACTCAGGGTCCACCGGGGAGCTGTTTTTT
.	TRBV12-3/TRBV12-4	many	TRBJ1-2	CASTPQGGQYGYTF	TGTGCCAGCACGCCACAGGGAGGGCAGTATGGCTACACCTTC
.	TRBV7-2	many	TRBJ2-3	CASSSVEGSVDTQYF	TGTGCCAGCAGCTCCGTGGAGGGGTCCGTCGATACGCAGTATTTT
.	TRBV7-9	few	TRBJ1-2	CASSLASLGRGRNYGYTF	TGTGCCAGCAGCTTAGCCTCCTTAGGCCGGGGGAGGAACTATGGCTACACCTTC
TRBD1	TRBV12-3/TRBV12-4	.	TRBJ1-1	CASHPGQGNTEAFF	TGTGCCAGTCATCCGGGACAGGGGAACACTGAAGCTTTCTTT
TRBD1	TRBV29-1	many	TRBJ2-7	CSASGTGLGEQYF	TGCAGCGCCTCCGGGACAGGCCTGGGCGAGCAGTACTTC
TRBD1	TRBV12-3/TRBV12-4	.	TRBJ1-6	CASSSQVPGQGQPLHF	TGTGCCAGCAGCTCACAGGTGCCGGGACAGGGACAACCCCTCCACTTT
.	TRBV2	few	TRBJ2-3	CASTRDRATDTQYF	TGTGCCAGTACGCGGGACCGAGCCACAGATACGCAGTATTTT
.	TRBV5-1	few	TRBJ2-7	CASSPVGQVGHEQYF	TGCGCCAGCAGCCCGGTGGGCCAGGTAGGCCACGAGCAGTACTTC
.	TRBV5-1	few	TRBJ2-3	CASSLAAVTGTDTQYF	TGCGCCAGCAGCTTGGCCGCGGTGACGGGGACAGATACGCAGTATTTT
.	TRBV7-2	.	TRBJ1-2	CASSPPRGDYTF	TGTGCCAGCAGCCCCCCTCGGGGAGACTACACCTTC
.	TRBV5-1	many	TRBJ2-7	CASSLDSPSYEQYF	TGCGCCAGCAGCTTGGACAGCCCTTCCTACGAGCAGTACTTC
TRBD1	TRBV7-3	.	TRBJ2-3	CASGTGIPTDTQYF	TGTGCCAGCGGGACAGGGATACCCACAGATACGCAGTATTTT
.	TRBV28	few	TRBJ2-3	CASSLQSTQYF	TGTGCCAGCAGTTTACAGAGTACGCAGTATTTT